Below are 8 T cell receptor beta chains sequenced from a single sample in a study of regulatory T cells in long-lasting Graves disease. HTBI primers from iRepertoire and Arm-PCR of CDR3 regions yielded the TCR beta libraries. TCRdb independently ran MiXCR on the multiplex PCR reads; one entry per CDR3 protein. Among around 400,000 distinct CDR3 sequences listed, roughly 23% were seen once. Described time point: persistent/refractory GD, antithyroid drugs over 5 years with positive TRAb. PBMC-derived RNA was used for the TCR library. Sample: peripheral blood mononuclear cells (PBMCs), taken when the disease was refractory, from a patient treated with antithyroid drugs. These receptors were obtained from a female donor with Graves disease.

The rearrangement links TRBV9 to TRBJ1-1; weak D call: TRBD1 (6 bases). The germline V gene encodes CDR1 SGDLS and CDR2 YYNGEE. V gave up 0 bases and J gave up 1 base, with 10 bases separating them. The CDR3 spans 15 residues. The DNA for the CDR3 is TGTGCCAGCAGCGTAGAGGCCAGGGGGAACACTGAAGCTTTCTTT. This sequence encodes CASSVEARGNTEAFF.

This clonotype was recorded once. The chain recombines TRBV19 with TRBJ2-5, with 10 bases fitting TRBD2. The CDR3 is 15 amino acids. The germline CDR1 and CDR2 sequences are LNHDA and SQIVND (reference sequence). The trim removed 8 bases at V and 1 base at J, leaving 7 bases unmatched. CDR3 DNA sequence: TGTGCCAGTGGAGGGACTAGCGAACCCCAAGAGACCCAGTACTTC. Protein product: CASGGTSEPQETQYF.

The chain carries TRBV2 and TRBJ2-2; D possibly corresponds to TRBD2 (5 bases). This CDR3 contains 15 residues. Germline CDR1 SNHLY, CDR2 FYNNEI. Trimming removed 8 bases from V and 3 bases from J, with 16 bases in between. The CDR3 here is CASSPWAADTGELFF. The CDR3 region has the DNA TGTGCCAGCTCACCTTGGGCAGCGGACACCGGGGAGCTGTTTTTT. Variable domain in full (rest from reference TRBV2 and TRBJ2-2): EPEVTQTPSHQVTQMGQEVILRCVPISNHLYFYWYRQILGQKVEFLVSFYNNEISEKSEIFDDQFSVERPDGSNFTLKIRSTKLEDSAMYFCASSPWAADTGELFFGEGSRLTVL.

This sequence joins TRBV4-1 and TRBJ2-7, with 8 bases lining up with TRBD1. V shed 1 base, J shed 6 bases, and the junction held 8 bases outside the gene matches. The CDR3 is made up of 15 amino acids. Per germline, CDR1 MGHRA and CDR2 YSYEKL. CDR3 nucleotide sequence: TGCGCCAGCAGCCAAGGGACAGGGAGGAGTTCCGAGCAGTACTTC. This translates into CASSQGTGRSSEQYF.

This clonotype came up many times. This chain connects TRBV12-3 or TRBV12-4 to TRBJ2-5; no definite D call. The CDR3 sequence is 17 residues long. V shed 1 base and J shed 1 base, with 16 bases lying between them. CDR3 residues: CASSLEGWLESQETQYF. DNA for the CDR3: TGTGCCAGCAGTTTAGAGGGATGGCTCGAGTCCCAAGAGACCCAGTACTTC.

The chain employs TRBV5-1 and TRBJ2-1; 9 nucleotides line up with TRBD2. The germline V gene encodes CDR1 SGHRS and CDR2 YFSETQ. The J segment lost 3 bases and the V segment lost 5 bases, leaving 9 bases of the junction unmatched. The CDR3 is 16 residues long. The CDR3: CASRGSGSSRYNEQFF. In DNA form, the CDR3 reads TGCGCCAGCAGGGGTAGCGGGAGTAGCCGCTACAATGAGCAGTTCTTC.

This chain uses TRBV20-1 with TRBJ2-3; D is ambiguous. The CDR3 has 11 residues. V was cut by 6 bases and J by 6 bases, with 10 bases left in between. CDR1 is DFQATT, CDR2 SNEGSKA, per germline (reference sequence). For the CDR3, the DNA is TGCAGTGCCCCCTTTGTGGATACGCAGTATTTT. Protein: CSAPFVDTQYF.

This chain connects TRBV7-6 to TRBJ2-2, with D perhaps matching TRBD1 (5 bases). V lost 5 bases and J 2 bases, leaving 12 bases between the germline ends. The length of the CDR3 is 15 residues. Per the germline V gene, CDR1 is SGHVS and CDR2 is FNYEAQ. The CDR3 sequence is CASSPDSLNTGELFF. CDR3 nucleotide sequence: TGTGCCAGCAGCCCCGACAGCCTTAACACCGGGGAGCTGTTTTTT.